The 32 T cell receptor beta chains listed next were all sequenced from one sample in a study of cytomegalovirus exposure and HLA in healthy donors. A multiplex PCR was run with 60 Vbeta primers and 13 Jbeta primers. Using immunoSEQ multiplex PCR, the repertoire was profiled, and TCRdb retains in-frame clones only, with some absent. The profile shows some 120,000 clones, about 74% of them singletons. The sample consisted of PBMCs. These receptors all come from a man aged 30-40 years in good health and CMV-seropositive.

The chain recombines TRBV4-1 with TRBJ1-1; D is undetermined. CDR1 is MGHRA and CDR2 is YSYEKL in the germline V gene. V lost 0 bases, J lost 7 bases, and 9 bases lay in between. The CDR3 is 13 amino acids. The DNA for the CDR3 is TGCGCCAGCAGCCAAGAAAGGCAGGTTGAAGCTTTCTTT. The encoded protein is CASSQERQVEAFF.

This chain connects TRBV5-6 to TRBJ2-3; D might be TRBD2 (6 bases). V was pared by 10 bases and J by 4 bases, with 25 bases between. The CDR3 contains 16 residues. Germline V gene data show CDR1 as SGHDT and CDR2 as YYEEEE. The CDR3 DNA reads as TGTGCCTCGGGGGACGCTGGAGGCCCTAGCGCAGATACGCAGTATTTT. It encodes CASGDAGGPSADTQYF.

The chain uses TRBV10-3 and TRBJ1-6, with 11 bases that match TRBD1. This CDR3 is 14 amino acids long. CDR1 ENHRY and CDR2 SYGVKD come from the germline V gene. The trim removed 6 bases at V and 10 bases at J, leaving 5 bases unmatched. The CDR3 region has the DNA TGTGCCATCAGGCCGGGACAGGGGGGCTCACCCCTCCACTTT. Encoded protein: CAIRPGQGGSPLHF.

This sequence joins TRBV19 and TRBJ2-7, with 7 bases matching TRBD1. CDR3 length: 14 residues. V was pared by 3 bases and J by 3 bases, with 5 bases of the junction left unmatched. CDR1 is LNHDA and CDR2 is SQIVND in the germline V gene (reference sequence). CDR3 region: CASSMVGGGYEQYF. CDR3 nucleotide sequence: TGTGCCAGTAGTATGGTAGGGGGCGGCTACGAGCAGTACTTC.

This chain links TRBV9 with TRBJ2-2; 10 positions agree with TRBD2. J was trimmed by 5 bases and V by 7 bases; bases with no gene match: 17. This CDR3 contains 18 residues. CDR1 SGDLS and CDR2 YYNGEE come from the germline V gene. The CDR3 is CASRAASGGVMGTGELFF. In DNA form, the CDR3 reads TGTGCCAGCCGCGCGGCTAGCGGGGGCGTTATGGGAACCGGGGAGCTGTTTTTT.

The chain carries TRBV4-3 and TRBJ2-3; TRBD2 aligns across 8 bases. The CDR3 totals 18 residues. V dropped 0 bases and J dropped 3; count of bases not matched to a gene: 11. The V gene's germline CDR1 is LGHNA and CDR2 YSLEER. The CDR3 sequence: CASSQESGGGLGTDTQYF. The CDR3 DNA follows: TGCGCCAGCAGCCAAGAATCCGGGGGGGGCCTTGGGACAGATACGCAGTATTTT.

V is TRBV11-2 and J is TRBJ1-6; the D gene is possibly TRBD1 (6 bases). Germline CDR1 reads SGHAT; CDR2 reads FQNNGV. The CDR3 is 15 residues long. Trimming took 4 bases from V and 5 from J, leaving 12 bases between them. DNA of the CDR3: TGTGCCAGCAGCTGGGGGCAGGGGCATAATTCACCCCTCCACTTT. Amino acid sequence: CASSWGQGHNSPLHF.

The chain links TRBV2 to TRBJ2-5, with D perhaps TRBD2 (6 bases). The J call could be wrong; TRBJ2-7 is a better fit for the DNA end. Looked up from germline, CDR1 is SNHLY and CDR2 is FYNNEI. The CDR3 has 18 residues. CDR3 sequence (DNA): TGTGCCAGCAGTGGAATGATCGTCGTGACGGGGAGGCCCTACGAGCAGTACTTC. It translates to CASSGMIVVTGRPYEQYF.

The chain carries TRBV27 and TRBJ2-2; TRBD2 matches at 7 bases. The CDR3 consists of 14 residues. In germline, CDR1 is MNHEY, CDR2 SMNVEV (reference sequence). Trimming at V came to 8 bases and at J to 5 bases, leaving 8 bases not matched to a gene. The CDR3 loop is CASRGGIRTGELFF. The CDR3 DNA reads as TGTGCCAGCCGGGGAGGGATCCGGACCGGGGAGCTGTTTTTT.

The chain has TRBV5-1 and TRBJ1-4, with D possibly being TRBD1 (5 bases). The V and J ends lost 0 bases and 8 bases respectively, with 11 bases between them. The CDR3 covers 14 residues. Germline CDR1 and CDR2: SGHRS and YFSETQ. CDR3 bases: TGCGCCAGCAGCTTGGAGGGGCGGAACGAAAAACTGTTTTTT. This codes for CASSLEGRNEKLFF.

This chain links TRBV19 with TRBJ2-1; 12 bases align to TRBD1. This CDR3 has 16 amino acids. Germline CDR1 LNHDA, CDR2 SQIVND (reference sequence). V dropped 0 bases and J dropped 7; count of bases not matched to a gene: 4. This CDR3 reads CASSIDLGQGANEQFF. The CDR3 DNA follows: TGTGCCAGTAGTATAGACCTGGGACAGGGGGCTAATGAGCAGTTCTTC.

CDR3 in DNA: TGTGCCAGCAGTTCCGCAGGGGTTGGTGCCACTGAAGCTTTCTTT. Translated, it gives CASSSAGVGATEAFF. This chain joins TRBV6-5 and TRBJ1-1, with D possibly matching TRBD1 (6 bases). Germline V gene data show CDR1 as MNHEY and CDR2 as SVGAGI. The CDR3 is 15 amino acids. Trimming left V 4 bases short and J 4 bases short, with 16 bases between.

The CDR3: CASSLQSAGAGSPQHF. The CDR3 DNA is TGTGCCAGCAGCTTACAGTCGGCAGGGGCCGGCAGTCCCCAGCATTTT. The chain links TRBV7-2 to TRBJ1-5; perhaps TRBD1 as D (6 bases). CDR1 is SGHTA and CDR2 is FQGNSA in the germline V gene. Trimming pared 2 bases from V and 10 bases from J, leaving 21 bases between. The CDR3 length is 16 residues.

In this sample, this clone turned up a few times. CDR3 in amino acids: CASRGGTEHYEQYF. CDR3 DNA: TGTGCCAGCAGGGGCGGGACAGAACACTACGAGCAGTACTTC. The rearrangement links TRBV6-5 to TRBJ2-7, with a possible D match to TRBD1 (7 bases). CDR1 and CDR2 (germline): MNHEY, SVGAGI. V was shortened by 6 bases and J by 3 bases, with 15 bases between the two germline ends. CDR3 length equals 14 residues.

This chain uses TRBV4-1 with TRBJ1-2, with D perhaps TRBD1 (6 bases). The germline V gene encodes CDR1 MGHRA and CDR2 YSYEKL. Trimming took off 0 bases at V and 7 bases at J, with 12 bases between the two ends. The CDR3 loop spans 14 amino acids. CDR3 region: CASSQEQGMGGYTF. CDR3 nucleotides: TGCGCCAGCAGCCAAGAACAGGGTATGGGTGGCTACACCTTC.

The V gene is TRBV6-4, the J gene TRBJ2-1, with 8 bases aligning to TRBD2. Germline V gives CDR1 MRHNA, CDR2 SNTAGT. This CDR3 contains 15 residues. V shed 4 bases and J 4 bases; nucleotides not matched to a gene: 6. CDR3 in amino acids: CASSALSGGYNEQFF. As DNA, the CDR3 is TGTGCCAGCAGTGCTTTAAGCGGGGGTTACAATGAGCAGTTCTTC.

This clone was seen a handful of times. The chain employs TRBV10-3 and TRBJ2-2, with 7 bases fitting TRBD1. The trim removed 10 bases at V and 7 bases at J, leaving 6 bases unmatched. This CDR3 is built from 12 residues. CDR1 and CDR2 from the germline V gene are ENHRY and SYGVKD. The DNA for the CDR3 is TGTGCCAGCACAGGGGACGGCGGGGAGCTGTTTTTT. This encodes CASTGDGGELFF.

This clone was counted a few times. The CDR3 DNA sequence: TGTGCCAGCAGCTTTCAGGGTTCTAATCAGCCCCAGCATTTT. Residues: CASSFQGSNQPQHF. The chain uses TRBV7-9 and TRBJ1-5, with D possibly matching TRBD1 (5 bases). V dropped 3 bases and J dropped 4 bases, with 10 bases sitting between them. The germline gives CDR1 SEHNR, CDR2 FQNEAQ (reference sequence). CDR3 length: 14 residues. Full variable domain (rest looked up from reference TRBV7-9 and TRBJ1-5): DTGVSQNPRHKITKRGQNVTFRCDPISEHNRLYWYRQTLGQGPEFLTYFQNEAQLEKSRLLSDRFSAERPKGSFSTLEIQRTEQGDSAMYLCASSFQGSNQPQHFGDGTRLSIL.

The J gene is TRBJ2-7, the V gene TRBV27, with 11 bases identical to TRBD1. This CDR3 contains 14 residues. Unmatched junction bases numbered 3, after V lost 5 bases and J lost 3 bases. Germline V gives CDR1 MNHEY, CDR2 SMNVEV (reference sequence). The CDR3 reads CASSPGTGGYEQYF. CDR3 nucleotides: TGTGCCAGCAGTCCGGGGACAGGGGGCTACGAGCAGTACTTC.

This clone occurred a few times. The chain links TRBV6-5 to TRBJ2-7; D possibly corresponds to TRBD2 (5 bases). V was shortened by 4 bases and J by 0 bases, with 16 bases between the two germline ends. This CDR3 spans 16 amino acids. Germline CDR1 MNHEY, CDR2 SVGAGI. The CDR3 coding sequence is TGTGCCAGCAGTTTCCTTGGACGTGGGAGCTCCTACGAGCAGTACTTC. Its translation is CASSFLGRGSSYEQYF.

V gene TRBV7-9 combines with J gene TRBJ1-2; possibly TRBD1 for D (6 bases). CDR3 length: 15 residues. The germline V and J ends were trimmed by 1 base and 4 bases, with 13 bases remaining between them. CDR1 is SEHNR and CDR2 is FQNEAQ in the germline V gene (reference sequence). The CDR3: CASSLVGALPYGYTF. Here the CDR3 DNA reads TGTGCCAGCAGCTTAGTGGGGGCCTTACCCTATGGCTACACCTTC.

The chain carries TRBV4-2 and TRBJ2-1, with 10 bases aligning to TRBD2. The CDR3 runs 17 residues. Germline V gene data show CDR1 as LGHNA and CDR2 as YNFKEQ. V shed 0 bases and J 7 bases; nucleotides not matched to a gene: 9. The CDR3 nucleotides read TGTGCCAGCAGCCAAGATAGGGAGCGGGGGGGCGAAAATGAGCAGTTCTTC. Its translation is CASSQDRERGGENEQFF.

The chain employs TRBV6-5 and TRBJ1-2; no clear D. Between the trimmed V and J ends, which lost 6 bases and 8 bases, there was a span of 19 bases. Germline CDR1 reads MNHEY; CDR2 reads SVGAGI. This CDR3 is built from 14 residues. DNA for the CDR3: TGTGCCAGCAGCCTAACTATTGACCCCAGCGGCTACACCTTC. Its protein is CASSLTIDPSGYTF.

This clone was counted once. This chain connects TRBV28 to TRBJ2-7, with 7 bases that match TRBD1. Trimming took 5 bases from V and 3 from J; bases not matched to a gene: 7. CDR1 and CDR2 from the germline V gene are MDHEN and SYDVKM. CDR3 length: 14 amino acids. CDR3 bases: TGTGCCAGCAGTGAACAGGGGCCCCGCTACGAGCAGTACTTC. It is translated as CASSEQGPRYEQYF.

The chain has TRBV7-9 and TRBJ2-7, with 10 bases aligning to TRBD2. V was pared by 6 bases and J by 4 bases, with 9 bases of the junction left unmatched. CDR1 is SEHNR and CDR2 is FQNEAQ in the germline V gene (reference sequence). The CDR3 sequence is 15 residues long. This CDR3 reads CASSPPAGGPYEQYF. CDR3 in DNA: TGTGCCAGCAGTCCCCCAGCGGGGGGGCCTTACGAGCAGTACTTC.

This rearrangement joins TRBV15 to TRBJ2-5, with a weak D call TRBD2 (6 bases). Per germline, CDR1 LNHNV and CDR2 YYDKDF (reference sequence). CDR3 length equals 14 residues. V was trimmed by 5 bases and J by 5 bases, leaving 15 bases between them. The CDR3, as DNA: TGTGCCACCAGCTGGCAGCCTGGAGGGGAGACCCAGTACTTC. It translates to CATSWQPGGETQYF.

The CDR3 DNA reads as TGTGCCATCACAAAAGCGGCCCTGGAGACCCAGTACTTC. Its protein is CAITKAALETQYF. The chain is built from TRBV10-3 and TRBJ2-5; tentative D call: TRBD2 (5 bases). The germline CDR1 and CDR2 sequences are ENHRY and SYGVKD. V lost 7 bases to trimming and J lost 5 bases, with 14 bases between them. The CDR3 extends over 13 amino acids.

The chain combines TRBV6-6 with TRBJ2-7; D perhaps matches TRBD1 (6 bases). V lost 2 bases to trimming and J lost 4 bases, with 9 bases between them. Per the germline V gene, CDR1 is MNHNY and CDR2 is SVGAGI (reference sequence). The CDR3 runs 13 residues. CDR3 loop: CASSYRTAYEQYF. DNA of the CDR3: TGTGCCAGCAGTTACCGGACAGCTTACGAGCAGTACTTC.

The chain uses TRBV7-3 and TRBJ2-2; D possibly corresponds to TRBD2 (5 bases). This CDR3 has 14 amino acids. Germline CDR1 SGHTA, CDR2 FQGTGA. V lost 2 bases and J 3 bases, leaving 7 bases between the germline ends. The chain's CDR3 is CASSLGSYTGELFF. CDR3 coding DNA: TGTGCCAGCAGCTTAGGGAGCTACACCGGGGAGCTGTTTTTT.

The chain has TRBV6-1 and TRBJ1-2, with TRBD1 matching 7 bases. The CDR3 length is 12 residues. Germline CDR1 is MNHNS and CDR2 is SASEGT. V was pared by 4 bases and J by 7 bases, with 3 bases of the junction left unmatched. CDR3 in DNA: TGTGCCAGCAGTGTTGACAGGGTTGGCTACACCTTC. Translating it yields CASSVDRVGYTF.

J is TRBJ2-5 and V is TRBV4-2; 9 bases map to TRBD2. CDR3 length: 18 amino acids. With 0 bases clipped from V and 2 bases from J, the junction kept 10 bases outside the gene matches. CDR1 and CDR2 (germline): LGHNA, YNFKEQ. The CDR3 DNA reads TGTGCCAGCAGCCAAGATCTGCGGGGGGGGGCCGAACAAGAGACCCAGTACTTC. Translating it yields CASSQDLRGGAEQETQYF.

V is TRBV15 and J is TRBJ2-2, with TRBD2 matching 7 bases. Germline CDR1 reads LNHNV; CDR2 reads YYDKDF (reference sequence). The CDR3 is 16 amino acids. After removal of 0 bases from V and 5 bases from J, the junction contained 6 bases not matched to a gene. Here the CDR3 reads CATSRDPGGRTGELFF. DNA for the CDR3: TGTGCCACCAGCAGAGATCCGGGGGGTCGGACCGGGGAGCTGTTTTTT.